The present TCR beta chain was sequenced within a study of radiotherapy plus CTLA-4 blockade in lung cancer. Study background: The study recorded objective responses in around a sixth of patients and disease control in approximately 31%.

Overall study findings and caveats: The authors reported that early blood T cell clone dynamics, with interferon-beta, best predicted response. In blood, TCR clones derived from the tumor expanded after radiotherapy plus ipilimumab.

Those with chemo-refractory metastatic non-small-cell lung cancer were treated with focal radiation combined with CTLA-4 blockade using ipilimumab. Libraries were prepared by immunoSEQ multiplex PCR; TCRdb keeps only in-frame clonotypes and omits some of them. Of approximately 46,000 clones listed, more than 75% were seen once; the top ten hold about a quarter. Concerning this clone: Its antigen remains unidentified.

The sample was peripheral blood, taken from a patient treated with radiotherapy plus ipilimumab. This sequence originates from a human donor with non-small cell lung cancer whose response to radiotherapy plus ipilimumab could not be evaluated.

The CDR3 DNA reads as TGTGCCAGTAGCGAAGGAGGGGGCGTTAGCTATGGCTACACCTTC. Amino acids: CASSEGGGVSYGYTF. The V and J genes are TRBV19 and TRBJ1-2; 7 bases agree with TRBD1. CDR1 and CDR2 from the germline V gene are LNHDA and SQIVND (reference sequence). V was pared by 6 bases and J by 4 bases, with 11 bases of the junction left unmatched. The CDR3 is 15 residues long.